The 15 T cell receptor beta chains in this list originate from one sample, sequenced in a study of monozygotic twins with cystic fibrosis. This table comes from immunoSEQ multiplex PCR, and its TCRdb copy is limited to in-frame clones, with some not included. Seen here are around 26,000 clones, 95% to 98% observed once, and the top ten hold approximately 3%. Sequencing was performed on blood. These receptors were obtained from a girl aged 2-10 years with cystic fibrosis.

The J gene is TRBJ2-1, the V gene TRBV25-1; the match to TRBD1 covers 7 bases. Germline V gene lookup returns CDR1 MGHDK and CDR2 SYGVNS. CDR3 length: 13 residues. Trimming removed 11 bases from V and 5 bases from J; junction bases left unmatched: 9. The CDR3, as DNA: TGTGCCTACAGCAAGGGGACAGACAATGAGCAGTTCTTC. Its protein is CAYSKGTDNEQFF.

This clone was observed a single time. The junction does not match germline at one end; this may be a read error. V is TRBV5-1 and J is TRBJ2-3, with 9 bases identical to TRBD2. The V gene's germline CDR1 is SGHRS and CDR2 YFSETQ. The CDR3 has 14 residues. CDR3 sequence: CASSPGTSRDTQYF. In DNA form, the CDR3 reads TGCGCCAGCAGCCCCGGGACTAGCAGAGATACGCAGTATTTT.

J is TRBJ1-1 and V is TRBV13; TRBD1 matches 7 bases. Germline V gene sequence: CDR1 PRHDT, CDR2 FYEKMQ (reference sequence). Unmatched junction bases numbered 11, after V lost 4 bases and J lost 6 bases. The CDR3 is 15 residues long. The CDR3 sequence is CASSSPFDRDPEAFF. The DNA of the CDR3 is TGTGCCAGCAGCTCCCCCTTCGACAGGGACCCTGAAGCTTTCTTT.

The CDR3 sequence is CASSLQGARGYTF. The CDR3 DNA sequence: TGCGCCAGCAGCTTACAGGGGGCGCGGGGCTACACCTTC. The V call is TRBV5-1, the J call TRBJ1-2; 9 nucleotides agree with TRBD1. V lost 2 bases, J lost 8 bases, and 4 bases stayed unmatched. Per the germline V gene, CDR1 is SGHRS and CDR2 is YFSETQ. CDR3 length: 13 amino acids. The whole variable domain, remainder taken from reference TRBV5-1 and TRBJ1-2, is KAGVTQTPRYLIKTRGQQVTLSCSPISGHRSVSWYQQTPGQGLQFLFEYFSETQRNKGNFPGRFSGRQFSNSRSEMNVSTLELGDSALYLCASSLQGARGYTFGSGTRLTVV.

This chain links TRBV25-1 with TRBJ2-1, with 10 bases lining up with TRBD1. Germline CDR1 is MGHDK and CDR2 is SYGVNS. The CDR3 extends over 16 amino acids. After removal of 3 bases from V and 7 bases from J, the junction contained 9 bases not matched to a gene. The CDR3 nucleotides read TGTGCCAGCAGTGACACCGACAGGGGGCATTTAAATGAGCAGTTCTTC. Its protein product is CASSDTDRGHLNEQFF.

The V call is TRBV28, the J call TRBJ1-4; a weak D match, TRBD1 (6 bases). This CDR3 contains 16 residues. Trimming removed 7 bases at V and 0 bases at J, with 15 bases between. The germline V gene has CDR1 MDHEN and CDR2 SYDVKM. DNA of the CDR3: TGTGCCAGCACCCGGTGGAGGGGGACAACTAATGAAAAACTGTTTTTT. It translates to CASTRWRGTTNEKLFF.

J is TRBJ2-2 and V is TRBV4-1; no definite D call. CDR3 length: 16 amino acids. The V and J ends lost 0 bases and 4 bases respectively, with 12 bases between them. Germline CDR1 is MGHRA and CDR2 is YSYEKL. In DNA, the CDR3 is TGCGCCAGCAGCCAAGAAAGGGTACTGGTCACCGGGGAGCTGTTTTTT. Translation: CASSQERVLVTGELFF.

This sequence joins TRBV2 and TRBJ2-2, with D perhaps matching TRBD2 (7 bases). V dropped 9 bases and J dropped 2 bases, with 22 bases sitting between them. The CDR3 is 17 amino acids. Germline CDR1 SNHLY, CDR2 FYNNEI. The CDR3 nucleotides read TGTGCCAGAAGCATAGGGGGGGACCTCCTTAACACCGGGGAGCTGTTTTTT. It yields the protein CARSIGGDLLNTGELFF.

In its sample, this clone was seen once. V is TRBV28 and J is TRBJ2-7, with TRBD2 matching over 9 bases. CDR1 is MDHEN, CDR2 SYDVKM, per germline. After removal of 0 bases from V and 3 bases from J, the junction contained 0 bases not matched to a gene. The CDR3 spans 14 residues. The CDR3 spells CASSLWTSGYEQYF. As DNA, the CDR3 is TGTGCCAGCAGTTTATGGACTAGCGGCTACGAGCAGTACTTC.

This sequence joins TRBV11-2 and TRBJ2-7; 9 bases map to TRBD1. J lost 3 bases, V lost 5 bases, and 11 bases had no gene match. This CDR3 region has 16 residues. CDR1 and CDR2 (germline): SGHAT, FQNNGV. The CDR3 bases are TGTGCCAGCAGCAAGATGGGACAGGGTGGGTACTACGAGCAGTACTTC. This sequence encodes CASSKMGQGGYYEQYF.

This sequence joins TRBV7-6 and TRBJ2-2, with 9 bases aligning to TRBD1. J gave up 4 bases and V 0 bases, and 6 bases lay outside the gene matches. The CDR3 loop spans 17 amino acids. Per the germline V gene, CDR1 is SGHVS and CDR2 is FNYEAQ. CDR3 sequence (DNA): TGTGCCAGCAGCTTAGCGCCGGGACAGGGATTCACCGGGGAGCTGTTTTTT. Encoded protein: CASSLAPGQGFTGELFF.

V usage is TRBV7-9 and J usage is TRBJ1-1, with D hard to call. The CDR3 has 12 amino acids. In germline, CDR1 is SEHNR, CDR2 FQNEAQ (reference sequence). The ends were cut back, 4 bases at V and 6 bases at J, with 9 bases in the middle. This chain's CDR3 is CASSYGRSEAFF. The CDR3 DNA is TGTGCCAGCAGCTACGGAAGATCTGAAGCTTTCTTT.

The chain employs TRBV19 and TRBJ1-4; 9 bases map to TRBD1. The junction had 11 bases not matched to a gene; V was cut back by 7 bases and J by 8 bases. The CDR3 is 15 residues long. Germline CDR1 is LNHDA and CDR2 is SQIVND (reference sequence). The CDR3 bases are TGTGCCAGTACATCAAGGGACAGGGATCGCGAAAAACTGTTTTTT. Its protein is CASTSRDRDREKLFF.

The genes are TRBV27 and TRBJ2-7, with unresolved D. The germline V gene encodes CDR1 MNHEY and CDR2 SMNVEV (reference sequence). The CDR3 has 16 amino acids. V gave up 0 bases and J gave up 2 bases, with 14 bases separating them. DNA of the CDR3: TGTGCCAGCAGTTTATCTGGGAATAAGCTACCCTACGAGCAGTACTTC. It translates to CASSLSGNKLPYEQYF.

The rearrangement links TRBV18 to TRBJ2-7; 7 bases line up with TRBD1. The V and J ends lost 3 bases and 7 bases, in that order; junction bases with no gene match: 12. The germline V gene encodes CDR1 KGHSH and CDR2 LQKENI. CDR3 length equals 15 residues. CDR3 region: CASSPQKGGRGEQYF. The DNA of the CDR3 is TGTGCCAGCTCACCCCAAAAAGGGGGCCGAGGGGAGCAGTACTTC.